This TCR beta chain stems from a study of shared clonotypes between healthy human individuals. Here immunoSEQ multiplex PCR was the method, and the copy in TCRdb shows in-frame clones only, minus some. Found here are roughly 720,000 clones, less than 95% of them singletons; the top ten hold more than 30%. The CDR3 spans 14 residues. Germline lookup yields CDR1 LGHNA and CDR2 YNFKEQ. V shed 4 bases and J shed 2 bases, with 9 bases lying between them. Regarding the study as a whole: When compared with the clonotypes that were shared by all four sorted-subset donors, the non-shared clonotypes turned out to have lower generation probabilities.

With respect to this clone: Its target is unknown.

The sequenced material came from memory CD8+ T cells from PBMCs. Subset in this sample: CD45RO+ cells pooled with CCR7-negative TemRA cells. This TCR was sampled from a man between 18 and 29 years old in good health. Some clones in this sample may be carry-over from other donors' samples. V and J are TRBV4-2 and TRBJ1-3, with D unclear. The CDR3 DNA follows: TGTGCCAGCAGCCTCCAGGTGGCTGGAAACACCATATATTTT. Translated, it gives CASSLQVAGNTIYF.